These 13 T cell receptor beta chains were all obtained from the same sample, sequenced in a study of blood T cell repertoires in COVID-19. Data came from immunoSEQ multiplex PCR; TCRdb stores just in-frame clones and leaves some out. The data hold roughly 500,000 clones, with about 91% observed a single time. Sequencing was done on a sample of peripheral blood. The receptors shown here come from a man in his late teens or twenties with COVID-19, enrolled during active disease.

The chain links TRBV7-9 to TRBJ2-3; 9 nucleotides align to TRBD2. This CDR3 has 15 residues. CDR1 SEHNR and CDR2 FQNEAQ come from the germline V gene (reference sequence). V was pared by 5 bases and J by 6 bases, with 9 bases of the junction left unmatched. The CDR3 protein is CASSLLAGDKDTQYF. The CDR3 DNA follows: TGTGCCAGCAGCCTATTAGCGGGAGATAAGGATACGCAGTATTTT.

This chain joins TRBV6-5 and TRBJ2-1; TRBD2 is a possible D gene (6 bases). The CDR3 is 11 residues long. Germline V gene data show CDR1 as MNHEY and CDR2 as SVGAGI. V lost 7 bases to trimming and J lost 10 bases, with 11 bases between them. The CDR3 DNA is TGTGCCAGCATCTCTGGAGGGGAGCAGTTCTTC. It translates to CASISGGEQFF.

This chain's CDR3 is CAIRQGREWDEQFF. Written as DNA, the CDR3 is TGTGCCATCCGACAAGGTCGAGAGTGGGATGAGCAGTTCTTC. The chain combines TRBV10-3 with TRBJ2-1; unclear D gene. Looked up from germline, CDR1 is ENHRY and CDR2 is SYGVKD. V shed 8 bases and J shed 8 bases, with 19 bases lying between them. The CDR3 is 14 residues long.

This clone was picked up one time. Here the CDR3 DNA reads TGTGCCAGCATCTGGGGGCGCGAGCAGTACTTC. It yields the protein CASIWGREQYF. This chain connects TRBV6-5 to TRBJ2-7; the D gene is possibly TRBD1 (6 bases). The V and J ends lost 7 bases and 6 bases respectively, with 10 bases between them. CDR3 size: 11 residues. CDR1 and CDR2 (germline): MNHEY, SVGAGI.

This clone has a single count. The CDR3 nucleotides are TGTGCCAGCAGCCCCGAGGGCAATGAGCAGTTCTTC. This gives the protein CASSPEGNEQFF. The J gene is TRBJ2-1, the V gene TRBV6-2 or TRBV6-3; possibly TRBD2 for D (5 bases). With 6 bases removed from V and 6 bases from J, the gap between germline ends came to 9 bases. CDR3 length: 12 residues. CDR1 MNHEY and CDR2 SVGEGT come from the germline V gene.

The chain carries TRBV6-5 and TRBJ1-5; 9 nucleotides line up with TRBD1. The CDR3 length is 15 residues. Germline V gene data show CDR1 as MNHEY and CDR2 as SVGAGI. Trimming cost V 2 bases and J 4 bases; bases outside gene matches: 3. The CDR3 is CASSYTGTGNQPQHF. CDR3 DNA sequence: TGTGCCAGCAGTTACACCGGGACAGGGAATCAGCCCCAGCATTTT.

This clone appeared once. The chain carries TRBV20-1 and TRBJ2-7; D gene uncertain. V lost 1 base to trimming and J lost 4 bases, with 5 bases between them. This CDR3 contains 11 residues. CDR1 DFQATT and CDR2 SNEGSKA come from the germline V gene (reference sequence). CDR3 in amino acids: CSARGRYEQYF. The CDR3, as DNA: TGCAGTGCTAGAGGGCGGTACGAGCAGTACTTC.

The chain carries TRBV28 and TRBJ1-5, with TRBD1 matching 12 bases. Germline V gene data show CDR1 as MDHEN and CDR2 as SYDVKM. The V and J ends lost 5 bases and 7 bases, in that order; junction bases with no gene match: 6. The CDR3 totals 15 residues. The CDR3 sequence is CASSHSGTGGQPQHF. CDR3 DNA: TGTGCCAGCAGTCACTCCGGGACAGGGGGCCAGCCCCAGCATTTT.

The V and J genes are TRBV11-1 and TRBJ2-3; TRBD2 aligns across 7 bases. This CDR3 spans 14 amino acids. CDR1 and CDR2 (germline): SGHAT, FQDESV (reference sequence). Trimming removed 5 bases from V and 0 bases from J; junction bases left unmatched: 2. As DNA, the CDR3 is TGTGCCAGCAGCCTCGGGGGGAGCACAGATACGCAGTATTTT. Its translation is CASSLGGSTDTQYF.

This clone was seen only once. CDR3 coding DNA: TGTGCCAGCAGCGCAGGGATAGGTCAGCCCCAGCATTTT. This translates into CASSAGIGQPQHF. V gene TRBV5-6 combines with J gene TRBJ1-5; D may be TRBD1 (5 bases). Germline V lookup: CDR1 SGHDT, CDR2 YYEEEE. The CDR3 length is 13 residues. V was clipped by 4 bases and J by 6 bases, with 11 bases between them.

The gene calls are TRBV2 and TRBJ2-5; 12 nucleotides agree with TRBD2. CDR1 SNHLY and CDR2 FYNNEI come from the germline V gene. V lost 4 bases, J lost 7 bases, and 4 bases stayed unmatched. This CDR3 comprises 14 residues. In nucleotides, the CDR3 is TGTGCCAGCAGTGCTGGACTAGCGGGACGGACCCAGTACTTC. Translating gives CASSAGLAGRTQYF.

This chain's CDR3 is CASSGQLRSGANVLTF. CDR3 coding DNA: TGTGCCAGCTCAGGACAGCTTCGCTCTGGGGCCAACGTCCTGACTTTC. The J gene is TRBJ2-6, the V gene TRBV18, with TRBD1 as a possible D gene (6 bases). Between the trimmed V and J ends, which lost 5 bases and 0 bases, there was a span of 11 bases. The CDR3 contains 16 residues. The V gene's germline CDR1 is KGHSH and CDR2 LQKENI.

Notes on this clone: Other DNA sequences in this sample translate to the same CDR3. V is TRBV5-1 and J is TRBJ2-3; D is possibly TRBD2 (5 bases). V dropped 2 bases and J dropped 0 bases, with 10 bases sitting between them. The CDR3 has 15 amino acids. Germline CDR1 and CDR2: SGHRS and YFSETQ. This CDR3 reads CASSFSGGSTDTQYF. Written as DNA, the CDR3 is TGCGCCAGCAGCTTCAGCGGAGGTAGCACAGATACGCAGTATTTT.